This TCR beta chain was profiled in a study of T-cell reconstitution after alpha-beta-depleted transplantation in children. Construction of the TCRbeta library involved unique molecular identifiers. TCRdb reprocessed the PCR reads via MiXCR and lists one record per CDR3 protein. This table has approximately 250,000 distinct CDR3 sequences, 25% appearing once. Points from the study as a whole: One year post-transplant, T-cell counts and diversity were largely derived from T cells produced anew. Alpha-beta T cells about two months after transplant reportedly derived from several hundred expanded graft clones. Surviving recipient T cells and intrathymic progenitors accounted for some patients' high TCRbeta diversity at day 60.

The trim removed 3 bases at V and 3 bases at J, leaving 12 bases unmatched. In germline, CDR1 is MDHEN, CDR2 SYDVKM. The CDR3 totals 17 residues. A remark on this clonotype: Its antigen is still unknown.

This TCR came from a girl aged 2 to 9 with Fanconi anemia, due to receive a stem cell transplant. Sequences were derived from PBMCs, sampled before TCRalphabeta/CD19-depleted stem cell transplant. The genes are TRBV28 and TRBJ2-3, with TRBD1 matching over 7 bases. Here the CDR3 DNA reads TGTGCCAGCAGTTTTAACCCCGGGACAGCCCTAACAGATACGCAGTATTTT. This codes for CASSFNPGTALTDTQYF.